Listed below are T cell receptor beta chains from one sample, sequenced in a study of blood T cell repertoires in COVID-19. The method was immunoSEQ multiplex PCR; TCRdb's version includes in-frame clones alone and lacks a portion of them. The table shows about 150,000 clones, with around 83% occurring only once. Sequencing was performed on peripheral blood. The receptors originated from a woman between 50 and 59 years old in a cohort sampled during active or convalescent COVID-19. Both conserved end residues are part of each CDR3. The D gene is left open where the match is weak. Rows may omit the clone size; those that give it use once, few, many or a size class.

abundance,d_gene,v_gene,j_gene,CDR3aa,CDR3nt
-,TRBD2,TRBV3-1/TRBV3-2,TRBJ2-5,CASSQRGGFQETQYF,TGTGCCAGCAGCCAGCGGGGGGGCTTCCAAGAGACCCAGTACTTC
-,-,TRBV6-5,TRBJ1-3,CASSLLGIGNTIYF,TGTGCCAGCAGTTTACTCGGGATTGGAAACACCATATATTTT
-,TRBD2,TRBV5-1,TRBJ2-7,CASSLYGGTVEEQYF,TGCGCCAGCAGCTTGTACGGGGGGACGGTGGAAGAGCAGTACTTC
-,-,TRBV6-5,TRBJ1-5,CASTGHPNQPQHF,TGTGCCAGCACCGGACACCCCAATCAGCCCCAGCATTTT
-,-,TRBV20-1,TRBJ2-1,CSASFQRVNEQFF,TGCAGTGCTAGTTTCCAGCGGGTAAATGAGCAGTTCTTC
-,-,TRBV24-1,TRBJ2-1,CATSDPPPGNEQFF,TGTGCCACCAGTGATCCCCCCCCAGGGAATGAGCAGTTCTTC
-,TRBD2,TRBV5-5,TRBJ2-5,CASSWGTSGGLGRETQYF,TGTGCCAGCAGCTGGGGGACTAGCGGGGGCCTGGGGAGGGAGACCCAGTACTTC
-,-,TRBV3-1/TRBV3-2,TRBJ2-3,CASSPKHHGPQYF,TGTGCCAGCAGCCCAAAACACCATGGCCCCCAGTATTTT
-,-,TRBV11-2,TRBJ1-1,CASSSSWSTEAFF,TGTGCCAGCAGCTCCTCATGGAGTACTGAAGCTTTCTTT
-,-,TRBV7-8,TRBJ1-1,CASSLATSNTEAFF,TGTGCCAGCAGCTTAGCGACAAGCAACACTGAAGCTTTCTTT
-,-,TRBV4-1,TRBJ2-5,CASSQVSQGMKETQYF,TGCGCCAGCAGCCAAGTAAGCCAGGGTATGAAAGAGACCCAGTACTTC
-,TRBD1,TRBV27,TRBJ1-2,CASSLGQGLYGYTF,TGTGCCAGCAGTTTGGGACAGGGCCTCTATGGCTACACCTTC
-,TRBD1,TRBV4-3,TRBJ1-1,CASSQGTVLNTEAFF,TGCGCCAGCAGCCAGGGGACAGTCTTGAACACTGAAGCTTTCTTT
-,TRBD1,TRBV2,TRBJ1-6,CASRSRSGTVQSPLHF,TGTGCCAGCAGGAGCAGGTCCGGGACAGTACAATCACCCCTCCACTTT
few,-,TRBV4-2,TRBJ2-5,CASSQGGGVGETQYF,TGTGCCAGCAGCCAAGGAGGTGGAGTCGGAGAGACCCAGTACTTC
-,-,TRBV4-3,TRBJ1-5,CASSQKVGGQPQHF,TGCGCCAGCAGCCAAAAAGTGGGGGGTCAGCCCCAGCATTTT
-,TRBD1,TRBV5-4,TRBJ2-7,CASSLGWDRGYEQYF,TGTGCCAGCAGCTTGGGGTGGGACAGGGGCTACGAGCAGTACTTC
once,-,TRBV7-9,TRBJ2-5,CASSFGGKETQYF,TGTGCCAGCAGCTTTGGAGGGAAAGAGACCCAGTACTTC
-,-,TRBV5-1,TRBJ2-5,CASSSGLRRETQYF,TGCGCCAGCAGTAGCGGACTTCGTCGGGAGACCCAGTACTTC
-,TRBD1,TRBV7-9,TRBJ2-5,CASSSNRGFYQETQYF,TGTGCCAGCAGCTCCAACAGGGGCTTTTACCAAGAGACCCAGTACTTC
-,-,TRBV4-2,TRBJ1-1,CASSQDALGARNTEAFF,TGTGCCAGCAGCCAAGATGCCCTAGGGGCTCGAAACACTGAAGCTTTCTTT
once,-,TRBV9,TRBJ2-7,CATTSLGASYEQYF,TGTGCCACAACCTCCTTAGGGGCCTCCTACGAGCAGTACTTC
-,-,TRBV19,TRBJ1-5,CASRREGQPQHF,TGTGCCAGTCGCAGGGAGGGACAGCCCCAGCATTTT
few,-,TRBV4-1,TRBJ1-2,CASSPQTGPGGKGYTF,TGCGCCAGCAGCCCCCAAACAGGACCGGGGGGGAAAGGCTACACCTTC
-,-,TRBV27,TRBJ2-2,CASSFGFNTGELFF,TGTGCCAGCAGTTTCGGGTTTAACACCGGGGAGCTGTTTTTT
-,TRBD2,TRBV28,TRBJ2-3,CASSSSSGGDSSTDTQYF,TGTGCCAGCAGTTCCTCTAGCGGGGGGGACTCTAGCACAGATACGCAGTATTTT
-,-,TRBV5-1,TRBJ1-5,CASSFSGHQPQHF,TGCGCCAGCAGCTTTTCAGGGCATCAGCCCCAGCATTTT
few,-,TRBV5-1,TRBJ1-2,CASSLGVGSIYGYTF,TGCGCCAGCAGCTTGGGAGTGGGCTCCATCTATGGCTACACCTTC